This TCR beta chain was identified during a study of CD8 T cells in ankylosing spondylitis. Trimming took 0 bases from V and 10 from J; bases not matched to a gene: 9. The CDR3 extends over 15 amino acids. In germline, CDR1 is MGHRA, CDR2 YSYEKL. A word on this clonotype: The antigen is unknown.

TCRdb redid the calling of the 5' RACE reads with MiXCR, one entry per CDR3 protein. The data show a few hundred thousand distinct CDR3 sequences, around 17% seen once. Study-level findings and limits: Reports say disease-linked clones showed up significantly more in matched ankylosing spondylitis synovial fluid. Ankylosing spondylitis blood appeared to carry a characteristic TCR beta motif of under ten highly homologous variants.

This chain links TRBV4-1 with TRBJ2-1, with 7 bases fitting TRBD1. This clonotype originated in a male donor with ankylosing spondylitis. The material sequenced was blood, either unsorted or a sorted T cell fraction (not recorded which). CDR3 sequence reads: CASSQDGSTGAEQFF. CDR3 nucleotide sequence: TGCGCCAGCAGCCAAGATGGGAGTACAGGGGCCGAGCAGTTCTTC.